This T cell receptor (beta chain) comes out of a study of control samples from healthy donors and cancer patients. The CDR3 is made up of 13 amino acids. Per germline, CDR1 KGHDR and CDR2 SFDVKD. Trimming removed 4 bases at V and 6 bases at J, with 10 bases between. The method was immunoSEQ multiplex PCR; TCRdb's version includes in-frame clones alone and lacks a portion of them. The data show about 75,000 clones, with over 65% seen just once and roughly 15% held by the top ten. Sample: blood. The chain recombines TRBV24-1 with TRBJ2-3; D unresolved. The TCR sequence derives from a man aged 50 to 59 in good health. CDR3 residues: CATSDPFVDTQYF. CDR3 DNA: TGTGCCACCAGTGACCCGTTCGTGGATACGCAGTATTTT.